What follows is one TCR beta chain and its context. What it binds is not known. The data originate from a study of CD8 T cell repertoires and HIV-1 epitope variants. The CDR3 covers 15 residues. V dropped 5 bases and J dropped 4 bases, with 17 bases sitting between them. Germline loops: CDR1 MNHEY, CDR2 SVGAGI. Assay used: immunoSEQ multiplex PCR; TCRdb lists only in-frame clones, some missing. The sample has some 5,000 clones; 66% are singletons. The receptor's source is a male donor with HIV. The J gene is TRBJ1-1, the V gene TRBV6-5; TRBD1 might be the D (6 bases). The sequencing sample was made of cultured CD8+ T cells derived from PBMCs. The CDR3 loop is CASSPLGTFGTEAFF. For the CDR3, the DNA is TGTGCCAGCAGTCCGCTGGGGACATTCGGCACTGAAGCTTTCTTT.